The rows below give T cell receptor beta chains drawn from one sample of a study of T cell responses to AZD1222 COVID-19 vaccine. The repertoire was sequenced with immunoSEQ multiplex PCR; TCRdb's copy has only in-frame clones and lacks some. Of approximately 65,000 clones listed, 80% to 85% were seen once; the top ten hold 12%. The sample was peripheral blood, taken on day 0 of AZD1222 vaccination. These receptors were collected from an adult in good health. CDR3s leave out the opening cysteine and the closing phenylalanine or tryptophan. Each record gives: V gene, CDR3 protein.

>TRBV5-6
ASSLHTSGGAWLGDEQF
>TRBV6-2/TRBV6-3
ASSYGTQKRGRERLY
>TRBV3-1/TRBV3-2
ASSQGGGKNEKLF
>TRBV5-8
ASRAGGSPLH
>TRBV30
AWIKGLNTEAF
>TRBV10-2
ASKPGLNTEAF
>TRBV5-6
ASSFGQGRDTQY
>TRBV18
ASSPQGSRTEAF
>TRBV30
AWSEATQWGELF
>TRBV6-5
ASSFDRGTGEQF
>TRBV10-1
ASSESANNEQF
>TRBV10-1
ASSEAGTGYNEQF
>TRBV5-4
ASSLAETVEAF
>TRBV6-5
ASNPGVDGYT
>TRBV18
ASSPPGQGEQY
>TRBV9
ASSVGESLYEKLF
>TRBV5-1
ASSRSVGAQGVYEQY
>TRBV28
ASSSHVAERDYEQY
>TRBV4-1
ASSQEAGTGVGYT
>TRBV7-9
ASSPILETGGAAYEQY
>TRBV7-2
ASRYTGGSSPLH
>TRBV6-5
ASAGTGGIQPQH
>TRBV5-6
ASSESGLLATNEKLF
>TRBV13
ASSLGSRQGTYGYT
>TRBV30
AWSRPSSYEQY